The 10 T cell receptor beta chains reported below all come from one sample, sequenced in a study of CD8+CD57+ T cells in acquired aplastic anemia (dated by TCRdb to about 2018). Flow cytometry had shown CD8+CD57+ cell expansion in the patients selected for sequencing. Sequencing was carried out with an Illumina HiSeq 2000. TCR beta VDJ combination and CDR3 sequence profiling used genomic DNA as the template. TCRdb reworked the public reads: Q25 trimming with fastp, MiXCR clone assembly, productive beta chains retained. For every CDR3 protein sequence, its rows merge into one entry that carries the most common genes and DNA. This sample comprises some 170,000 distinct CDR3 sequences, about 60% of them detected only once. The top ten clonotypes cover about 44% of the sample. Sequencing used sorted CD4+, CD8+, or CD8+CD57+ T cells (not recorded which) from PBMCs. The receptors originated from a human donor with aplastic anemia.

This clonotype rates as medium-sized (0.01 to 0.1%). The rearrangement links TRBV12-3 or TRBV12-4 to TRBJ1-2; D remains ambiguous. The CDR3 sequence is 13 residues long. The V gene lost 5 bases and the J gene lost 1 base, with 8 bases spanning the gap. The CDR3 coding sequence is TGTGCCAGCAGTCCGAGGATTAACTATGGCTACACCTTC. It is translated as CASSPRINYGYTF.

This clonotype was seen ten or more times. This chain joins TRBV9 and TRBJ1-2; 9 positions match TRBD1. The CDR3 covers 16 residues. V trimming: 6 bases; J trimming: 4 bases; junction bases outside the gene matches: 13. The germline gives CDR1 SGDLS, CDR2 YYNGEE. In DNA form, the CDR3 reads TGTGCCAGCACCCGGACAGGGGTTCAAATGGGCTATGGCTACACCTTC. It yields the protein CASTRTGVQMGYGYTF.

This clonotype has a handful of counts. The chain combines TRBV10-3 with TRBJ2-3, with 9 bases fitting TRBD2. Germline V gene lookup returns CDR1 ENHRY and CDR2 SYGVKD. The CDR3 is made up of 15 amino acids. With V trimmed by 4 bases and J by 5 bases, 7 bases remained unmatched. CDR3 in amino acids: CAISGLSGGGDTQYF. The CDR3 nucleotides are TGTGCCATCAGTGGGCTTAGCGGGGGTGGAGATACGCAGTATTTT.

The chain has TRBV12-3 or TRBV12-4 and TRBJ2-7; possibly TRBD1 for D (5 bases). V gave up 0 bases and J gave up 4 bases, with 7 bases separating them. CDR3 length: 13 amino acids. The DNA for the CDR3 is TGTGCCAGCAGTTTAGCGGGGCAGTACGAGCAGTACTTC. Translated: CASSLAGQYEQYF.

The rearrangement links TRBV29-1 to TRBJ2-7; 9 positions match TRBD1. From germline, CDR1 is SQVTM and CDR2 ANQGSEA. V gave up 6 bases and J gave up 3 bases; unmatched junction bases: 3. CDR3 length: 12 amino acids. CDR3 residues: CSVRTGVYEQYF. DNA for the CDR3: TGCAGCGTCCGGACAGGGGTCTACGAGCAGTACTTC.

The rearrangement uses TRBV7-9 and TRBJ1-2, with TRBD1 as a possible D gene (5 bases). Germline values: CDR1 SEHNR, CDR2 FQNEAQ (reference sequence). There are 12 residues in the CDR3. V lost 5 bases to trimming and J lost 4 bases, with 8 bases between them. In DNA form, the CDR3 reads TGTGCCAGCAGCATCGACAGCTATGGCTACACCTTC. Translating gives CASSIDSYGYTF.

This clonotype was detected ten times or more. The rearrangement uses TRBV25-1 and TRBJ1-5; TRBD1 agrees at 9 bases. After removal of 5 bases from V and 0 bases from J, the junction contained 5 bases not matched to a gene. The CDR3 has 16 residues. Germline CDR1 is MGHDK and CDR2 is SYGVNS. The CDR3 DNA reads as TGTGCCAGCAGTTCGGGACAGGGCCCTAGCAATCAGCCCCAGCATTTT. It is translated as CASSSGQGPSNQPQHF.

The rearrangement uses TRBV6-1 and TRBJ2-2, with D possibly being TRBD1 (6 bases). The germline V gene encodes CDR1 MNHNS and CDR2 SASEGT. The CDR3 is 13 residues long. Trimming shortened V by 5 bases and J by 6 bases, and 10 bases separated the two germline ends. The DNA of the CDR3 is TGTGCCAGCAGTCCTGCAGGGGCCGGGGAGCTGTTTTTT. Protein sequence: CASSPAGAGELFF.

The chain has TRBV7-2 and TRBJ2-5, with 12 bases fitting TRBD2. The J call could be wrong; TRBJ2-7 is a better fit for the DNA end. The V gene's germline CDR1 is SGHTA and CDR2 FQGNSA. This CDR3 spans 15 amino acids. This CDR3 is CASSLATSGGYEQYF. CDR3 nucleotides: TGTGCCAGCAGCTTAGCGACTAGCGGGGGCTACGAGCAGTACTTC.

The genes are TRBV2 and TRBJ1-2; D is undetermined. Germline V gene data show CDR1 as SNHLY and CDR2 as FYNNEI. The CDR3 runs 13 residues. Trimming shortened V by 1 base and J by 5 bases, and 8 bases separated the two germline ends. The CDR3 spells CASSEESRYGYTF. The CDR3 DNA reads TGTGCCAGCAGTGAAGAGAGTCGGTATGGCTACACCTTC.